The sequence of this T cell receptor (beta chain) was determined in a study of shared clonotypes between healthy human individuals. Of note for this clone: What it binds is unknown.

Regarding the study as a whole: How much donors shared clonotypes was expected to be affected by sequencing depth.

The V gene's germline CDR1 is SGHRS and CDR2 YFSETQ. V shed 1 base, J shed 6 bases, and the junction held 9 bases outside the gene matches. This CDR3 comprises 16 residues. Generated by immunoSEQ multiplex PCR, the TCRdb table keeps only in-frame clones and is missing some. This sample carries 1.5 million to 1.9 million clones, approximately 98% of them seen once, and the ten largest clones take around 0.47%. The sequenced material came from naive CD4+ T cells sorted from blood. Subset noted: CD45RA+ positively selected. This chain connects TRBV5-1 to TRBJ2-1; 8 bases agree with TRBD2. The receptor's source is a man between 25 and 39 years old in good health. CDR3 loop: CASSLQPAGVGNEQFF. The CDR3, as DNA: TGCGCCAGCAGCTTGCAACCAGCGGGAGTCGGCAATGAGCAGTTCTTC.